One T cell receptor (beta chain) is described in this entry. CDR3 length: 13 amino acids. Using immunoSEQ multiplex PCR, the repertoire was profiled, and TCRdb retains in-frame clones only, with some absent. The sample yields around 67,000 clones, around 90% seen once. The sample is drawn from a study of T cells after somatic rescue of genetic block. V and J are TRBV1 and TRBJ2-7; the D call of TRBD2 is as the table states it, not checked on the DNA. TRBV1 corresponds to a pseudogene. The source material was peripheral blood mononuclear cells (PBMCs). This clonotype was sampled from a middle-aged man. The CDR3 sequence is CTSSLRRGGEQYF. Here the CDR3 DNA reads TGCACCAGCAGCCTCCGGCGGGGGGGCGAGCAGTACTTC.